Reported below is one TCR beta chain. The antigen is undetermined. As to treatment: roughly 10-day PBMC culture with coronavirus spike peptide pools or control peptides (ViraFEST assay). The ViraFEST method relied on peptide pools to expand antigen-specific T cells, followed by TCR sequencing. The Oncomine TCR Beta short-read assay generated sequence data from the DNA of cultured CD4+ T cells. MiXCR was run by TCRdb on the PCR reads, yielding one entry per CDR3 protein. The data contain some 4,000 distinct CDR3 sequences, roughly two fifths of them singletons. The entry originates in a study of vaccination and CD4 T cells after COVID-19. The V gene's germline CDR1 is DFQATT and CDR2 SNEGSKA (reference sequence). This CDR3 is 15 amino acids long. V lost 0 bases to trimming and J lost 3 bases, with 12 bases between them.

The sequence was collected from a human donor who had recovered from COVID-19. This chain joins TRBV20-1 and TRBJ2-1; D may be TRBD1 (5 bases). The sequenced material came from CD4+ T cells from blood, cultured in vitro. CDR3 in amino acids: CSARDLYTGYNEQFF. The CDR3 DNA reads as TGCAGTGCTAGAGATCTCTATACAGGCTACAATGAGCAGTTCTTC.